This TCR beta chain came from a study of beta chain features in type 1 diabetes. The study reverse transcribed the entire isolated RNA, so it sequenced expressed TCRB transcripts. Using immunoSEQ multiplex PCR, the repertoire was profiled, and TCRdb retains in-frame clones only, with some absent. The sample holds 620,000 or so clones, around a sixth seen once. V was cut by 0 bases and J by 2 bases, with 7 bases left in between. CDR1 MNHEY and CDR2 SVGAGI come from the germline V gene. The CDR3 length is 14 residues. The chain recombines TRBV6-5 with TRBJ1-2; D might be TRBD1 (6 bases). The sample consisted of naive CD4+ T cells from blood. This TCR was recovered from a man between 18 and 29 years old in good health. Here the CDR3 DNA reads TGTGCCAGCAGTTACTCAGGACAGAACTATGGCTACACCTTC. Encoded protein: CASSYSGQNYGYTF.